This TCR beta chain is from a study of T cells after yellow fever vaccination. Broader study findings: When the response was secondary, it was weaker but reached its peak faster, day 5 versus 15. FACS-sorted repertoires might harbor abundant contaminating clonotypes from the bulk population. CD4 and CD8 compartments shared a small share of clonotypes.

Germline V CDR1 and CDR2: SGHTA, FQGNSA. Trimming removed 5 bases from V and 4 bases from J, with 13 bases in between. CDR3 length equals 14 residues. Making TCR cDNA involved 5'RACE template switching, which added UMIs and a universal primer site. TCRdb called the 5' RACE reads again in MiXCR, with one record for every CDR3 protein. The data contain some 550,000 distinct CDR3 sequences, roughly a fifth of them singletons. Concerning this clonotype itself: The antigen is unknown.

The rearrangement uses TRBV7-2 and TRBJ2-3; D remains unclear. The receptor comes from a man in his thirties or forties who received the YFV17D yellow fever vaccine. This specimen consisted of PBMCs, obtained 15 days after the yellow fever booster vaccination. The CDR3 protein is CASSPDPRADTQYF. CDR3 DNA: TGTGCCAGCAGCCCCGACCCTAGGGCAGATACGCAGTATTTT.